These T cell receptor beta chains were read from a single sample in a study of OX40 agonist ivuxolimab in advanced cancers. Some clones are missing from TCRdb's copy, which holds only in-frame ones; the method was immunoSEQ multiplex PCR. The profile covers roughly 64,000 clones, with roughly 80% appearing a single time and about 5% taken by the ten largest. Sequencing used CD4+ or CD8+ T cells sorted from blood, obtained in a trial of the OX40 agonist ivuxolimab. The receptor set was obtained from an adult with an advanced solid tumor such as melanoma, head and neck, liver or kidney cancer. Both conserved end residues are part of each CDR3. D genes are given only for firm matches. Clone sizes are given selectively: once, few, many, or a class where the clone is expanded.

>-|14|TRBV11-2|-|TRBJ2-7
CASSLGRQNYEQYF
TGTGCCAGCAGCTTGGGCCGACAGAACTACGAGCAGTACTTC
>-|15|TRBV5-1|-|TRBJ1-2
CASSSGASSAGGYTF
TGCGCCAGCAGTTCCGGGGCGAGTTCGGCGGGTGGCTACACCTTC
>once|12|TRBV19|-|TRBJ1-5
CAKVGGHQPQHF
TGTGCCAAAGTCGGGGGACATCAGCCCCAGCATTTT
>few|19|TRBV19|TRBD2|TRBJ2-1
CASSVPGGGPTSSYNEQFF
TGTGCCAGTAGTGTTCCCGGCGGGGGGCCTACGAGCTCCTACAATGAGCAGTTCTTC
>-|18|TRBV14|TRBD2|TRBJ2-1
CASSHGRTSGRVDNEQFF
TGTGCCAGCAGCCATGGACGGACTAGCGGGAGGGTCGACAATGAGCAGTTCTTC
>-|15|TRBV7-8|-|TRBJ2-5
CASSLIGSGIETQYF
TGTGCCAGCAGCTTAATTGGTAGCGGAATAGAGACCCAGTACTTC
>-|15|TRBV2|-|TRBJ1-6
CASSENGVGGSPLHF
TGTGCCAGCAGTGAAAATGGGGTTGGGGGCTCACCCCTCCACTTT
>-|15|TRBV5-4|TRBD2|TRBJ2-3
CASSSGTRGADTQYF
TGTGCCAGCAGCTCCGGGACTAGAGGCGCAGATACGCAGTATTTT
>-|15|TRBV5-5|-|TRBJ1-1
CASSLGTSLFTEAFF
TGTGCCAGCAGCTTAGGGACGTCTTTGTTCACTGAAGCTTTCTTT
>-|16|TRBV5-4|-|TRBJ2-1
CASSLDRFISYNEQFF
TGTGCCAGCAGCTTGGATAGGTTTATCTCCTACAATGAGCAGTTCTTC
>few|15|TRBV7-9|TRBD2|TRBJ2-2
CASSLVLAGAGELFF
TGTGCCAGCAGCTTAGTCCTAGCGGGGGCCGGGGAGCTGTTTTTT
>-|15|TRBV6-5|TRBD2|TRBJ2-3
CASARVAGSTDTQYF
TGTGCCAGCGCCCGAGTAGCGGGGAGCACAGATACGCAGTATTTT
>-|14|TRBV18|TRBD2|TRBJ2-5
CASSPGGGQETQYF
TGTGCCAGCTCACCCGGGGGAGGGCAAGAGACCCAGTACTTC
>-|15|TRBV9|-|TRBJ2-1
CASSVHGETYNEQFF
TGTGCCAGCAGCGTACATGGGGAGACCTACAATGAGCAGTTCTTC
>-|13|TRBV6-1|-|TRBJ1-1
CASRDSGGTEAFF
TGTGCCAGCAGGGACAGCGGGGGGACTGAAGCTTTCTTT
>-|15|TRBV6-6|-|TRBJ2-6
CASSYKLSGANVLTF
TGTGCCAGCAGTTACAAGCTCTCTGGGGCCAACGTCCTGACTTTC
>-|14|TRBV7-9|TRBD2|TRBJ2-7
CASSLAGSDYEQYF
TGTGCCAGCAGCCTAGCGGGCTCCGACTACGAGCAGTACTTC
>-|15|TRBV5-3|-|TRBJ2-1
CARAPCGRQYNEQFF
TGTGCCAGAGCCCCGTGTGGGCGGCAGTACAATGAGCAGTTCTTC
>-|15|TRBV7-2|-|TRBJ1-5
CASSLGPGSNQPQHF
TGTGCCAGCAGCTTAGGGCCAGGGAGCAATCAGCCCCAGCATTTT
>-|12|TRBV28|-|TRBJ2-1
CATGQIYNEQFF
TGTGCCACTGGACAGATCTACAATGAGCAGTTCTTC
>-|17|TRBV18|-|TRBJ2-4
CASSPLIAVGVKNIQYF
TGTGCCAGCTCACCTTTAATCGCGGTGGGCGTCAAAAACATTCAGTACTTC
>-|13|TRBV5-1|TRBD1|TRBJ1-4
CASSVDRELELFF
TGCGCCAGCAGCGTGGACAGGGAGTTGGAACTGTTTTTT
>-|15|TRBV7-8|TRBD2|TRBJ2-3
CASSSIAGATDTQYF
TGTGCCAGCAGCTCTATAGCGGGGGCCACAGATACGCAGTATTTT
>once|14|TRBV2|TRBD1|TRBJ2-5
CASTGQGSRETQYF
TGTGCCAGCACCGGACAGGGGTCACGAGAGACCCAGTACTTC
>-|13|TRBV6-6|-|TRBJ1-1
CASSLLIGREAFF
TGTGCCAGCAGTTTGCTGATAGGCAGGGAAGCTTTCTTT
>-|13|TRBV7-9|-|TRBJ1-1
CASSLQVNAEAFF
TGTGCCAGCAGCTTACAAGTGAACGCTGAAGCTTTCTTT
>few|13|TRBV10-3|-|TRBJ1-6
CAISVSPLSPLHF
TGTGCCATCAGTGTTTCCCCGCTGTCGCCCCTCCACTTT
>few|13|TRBV5-4|TRBD1|TRBJ1-1
CASSQDRGTEAFF
TGTGCCAGCAGCCAAGACAGGGGCACTGAAGCTTTCTTT
>-|15|TRBV5-4|-|TRBJ2-5
CASSLISADQETQYF
TGTGCCAGCAGCTTAATAAGCGCGGATCAAGAGACCCAGTACTTC
>-|16|TRBV7-9|TRBD1|TRBJ2-2
CASRSLGQGMTGELFF
TGTGCCAGCAGATCGCTGGGACAGGGGATGACCGGGGAGCTGTTTTTT
>-|15|TRBV5-1|TRBD2|TRBJ2-7
CASSFTSGSGYEQYF
TGCGCCAGCAGCTTTACTAGCGGGAGCGGGTACGAGCAGTACTTC
>-|15|TRBV7-2|-|TRBJ2-7
CASKMGLVSSYEQYF
TGTGCCAGCAAAATGGGACTGGTAAGCTCCTACGAGCAGTACTTC
>-|14|TRBV5-4|-|TRBJ1-2
CASSFGQGFYGYTF
TGTGCCAGCAGCTTTGGGCAGGGGTTTTATGGCTACACCTTC
>-|16|TRBV2|TRBD1|TRBJ2-1
CASTLTRGGASDEQFF
TGTGCCAGCACACTAACGAGAGGGGGCGCGAGCGATGAGCAGTTCTTC
>-|18|TRBV13|TRBD1|TRBJ2-7
CASSAIHGPGQVFYEQYF
TGTGCCAGCAGCGCAATTCACGGACCGGGACAGGTCTTCTACGAGCAGTACTTC
>many|13|TRBV10-3|-|TRBJ1-1
CAIKSDLNTEAFF
TGTGCCATCAAGTCGGATTTGAACACTGAAGCTTTCTTT
>-|12|TRBV28|-|TRBJ1-2
CASSLKGRGYTF
TGTGCCAGCAGTTTGAAGGGGCGCGGCTACACCTTC
>-|12|TRBV6-6|-|TRBJ2-5
CASSPYQETQYF
TGTGCCAGCAGCCCGTACCAAGAGACCCAGTACTTC
>-|17|TRBV11-1|-|TRBJ2-3
CASSLGVGSSSTDTQYF
TGTGCCAGCAGCTTAGGGGTGGGCTCCTCTTCCACAGATACGCAGTATTTT
>-|13|TRBV28|-|TRBJ1-1
CASTGSPYPEAFF
TGTGCCAGCACCGGGTCCCCCTATCCTGAAGCTTTCTTT
>once|13|TRBV15|-|TRBJ2-7
CATSPGRGYEQYF
TGTGCCACCAGTCCAGGCAGGGGCTACGAGCAGTACTTC
>-|13|TRBV5-1|TRBD1|TRBJ1-1
CASSLGTGGSAFF
TGCGCCAGCAGCTTAGGGACAGGGGGCTCGGCTTTCTTT